This T cell receptor (beta chain) was identified in a study of T cells after yellow fever vaccination. Overall study results and limits: Clones that expanded after primary vaccination mostly reappeared after the booster (approximately 96% CD4, about 91% CD8).

MiXCR, applied by TCRdb to the 5' RACE reads, yields one record per CDR3 protein. The sample contains about 400,000 distinct CDR3 sequences, 6.2% of which appear only once. The germline gives CDR1 MNHNS, CDR2 SASEGT. CDR3 length: 15 amino acids. J was trimmed by 1 base and V by 6 bases; bases with no gene match: 3. This clonotype was seen a handful of times. Its antigen is undetermined. This sequence originates from a man aged 25 to 45 who received the YFV17D yellow fever vaccine. Material: PBMCs, obtained 5 days after the yellow fever booster vaccination. The genes are TRBV6-1 and TRBJ2-3; 11 bases line up with TRBD2. CDR3 nucleotides: TGTGCCAGCAGACTGGGACTAGCGGGCACAGATACGCAGTATTTT. This translates into CASRLGLAGTDTQYF.